This record concerns one TCR beta chain sequence. This CDR3 is 18 amino acids long. CDR1 is MNHNS, CDR2 SASEGT, per germline. The trim removed 0 bases at V and 2 bases at J, leaving 9 bases unmatched. This specimen belongs to a study of early T cells in non-severe SARS-CoV-2 infection. Turning to the study itself: Investigators sequenced bulk RNA drawn from unsorted whole blood, and chains remained unpaired.

MiXCR was run by TCRdb on the 5' RACE reads, yielding one entry per CDR3 protein. This table has 68,000 or so distinct CDR3 sequences, about 11% appearing once. The sequencing sample was made of whole blood. This chain connects TRBV6-1 to TRBJ2-7; 11 positions agree with TRBD2. This receptor was obtained from an adult who was a healthcare worker with PCR-confirmed SARS-CoV-2 infection or an uninfected control (not recorded which). CDR3 residues: CASSEAVGLAARAYEQYF. In DNA form, the CDR3 reads TGTGCCAGCAGTGAAGCCGTGGGACTAGCGGCTCGAGCCTACGAGCAGTACTTC.